A single sample gave rise to the 26 T cell receptor beta chains below, sequenced in a study of vaccination effects on CD4 cells after COVID-19. Profiling relied on immunoSEQ multiplex PCR, and the TCRdb table lists in-frame clones only, not all of them. This sample has roughly 53,000 clones, with 60% to 80% found just once. Expansion with viral peptide pools was applied to antigen-specific CD4+ T cells by the ViraFEST assay prior to sequencing. It was after approximately 11 days of culture that CD4+ T cells were isolated. Nucleocapsid antibodies were negative in the vaccine recipients, who had never had SARS-CoV-2 infection. No cognate antigen is known for these TCRs. The source material was CD4+ T cells from PBMCs cultured with HCoV-OC43 spike peptides, sampled before COVID-19 vaccination. The subset was: HCoV-OC43 spike overlapping peptide pool stimulation. These receptors were collected from a human donor who received a COVID-19 vaccine.

This clone occurred a few times. This chain connects TRBV3-1 (or the pseudogene TRBV3-2) to TRBJ1-6; D unclear. The germline V and J ends were trimmed by 4 bases and 10 bases, with 17 bases remaining between them. The germline CDR1 and CDR2 sequences are LGHDT and YNNKEL (reference sequence). The CDR3 extends over 15 amino acids. The CDR3 is CASSPPAGFNSPLHF. The DNA for the CDR3 is TGTGCCAGCAGCCCCCCCGCGGGTTTTAACTCACCCCTCCACTTT.

The V gene is TRBV18, the J gene TRBJ2-6; D is possibly TRBD1 or TRBD2 (5 bases each). This CDR3 has 15 residues. V was pared by 3 bases and J by 4 bases, with 10 bases between. Per germline, CDR1 KGHSH and CDR2 LQKENI. The CDR3 coding sequence is TGTGCCAGCTCACCTCGGGGCTCAGGGGCCAACGTCCTGACTTTC. Translated: CASSPRGSGANVLTF.

The chain combines TRBV2 with TRBJ1-5; D uncertain. This CDR3 comprises 16 residues. CDR1 SNHLY and CDR2 FYNNEI come from the germline V gene. Trimming removed 4 bases at V and 2 bases at J, with 15 bases between. The CDR3 DNA reads as TGTGCCAGCAGTGCCCACGTTGGTTCGGGCAATCAGCCCCAGCATTTT. This gives the protein CASSAHVGSGNQPQHF.

V and J are TRBV7-2 and TRBJ1-6; 9 bases map to TRBD1. The length of the CDR3 is 15 residues. In germline, CDR1 is SGHTA, CDR2 FQGNSA. Unmatched junction bases numbered 6, after V lost 5 bases and J lost 7 bases. CDR3 sequence (DNA): TGTGCCAGCAGCCCACGGACAGGGGTGAATTCACCCCTCCACTTT. It specifies CASSPRTGVNSPLHF. Together with reference TRBV7-2 and TRBJ1-6, the CDR3 gives the full variable domain: GAGVSQSPSNKVTEKGKDVELRCDPISGHTALYWYRQSLGQGLEFLIYFQGNSAPDKSGLPSDRFSAERTGGSVSTLTIQRTQQEDSAVYLCASSPRTGVNSPLHFGNGTRLTVT.

The chain employs TRBV7-8 and TRBJ1-6; D unclear. Germline assignment: CDR1 SGHVS and CDR2 FQNEAQ. V lost 3 bases and J lost 9, with 9 bases in between. The CDR3 is made up of 13 amino acids. The CDR3 spells CASSFATSSPLHF. The CDR3, as DNA: TGTGCCAGCAGCTTTGCCACGAGTTCACCCCTCCACTTT.

This clone was counted only a few times. The chain has TRBV30 and TRBJ2-1; 7 bases line up with TRBD1. Unmatched junction bases numbered 9, after V lost 5 bases and J lost 5 bases. The CDR3 is 14 residues long. The germline CDR1 and CDR2 sequences are GTSNPN and SVGIG (reference sequence). CDR3 in DNA: TGTGCCTGGGCCCCAGGGGGATCCCACAATGAGCAGTTCTTC. It is translated as CAWAPGGSHNEQFF.

The gene calls are TRBV24-1 and TRBJ1-3; TRBD1 agrees at 9 bases. With V trimmed by 3 bases and J by 4 bases, 6 bases remained unmatched. The CDR3 covers 16 residues. Germline CDR1 is KGHDR and CDR2 is SFDVKD. The CDR3 loop is CATSDPTGGQGNTIYF. The DNA for the CDR3 is TGTGCCACCAGTGATCCTACAGGGGGCCAAGGAAACACCATATATTTT.

This clone was counted between two and nine times. This chain uses TRBV2 with TRBJ2-1, with 8 bases lining up with TRBD1. This CDR3 is built from 14 residues. J lost 7 bases, V lost 2 bases, and 4 bases had no gene match. Per the germline V gene, CDR1 is SNHLY and CDR2 is FYNNEI. This chain's CDR3 is CASSERTGSNEQFF. CDR3 nucleotides: TGTGCCAGCAGTGAAAGGACAGGGAGTAATGAGCAGTTCTTC.

V is TRBV7-9 and J is TRBJ1-1; 7 bases align to TRBD1. The CDR3 loop spans 15 amino acids. V lost 5 bases, J lost 0 bases, and 6 bases stayed unmatched. Germline assignment: CDR1 SEHNR and CDR2 FQNEAQ (reference sequence). CDR3 region: CASSPRQGLNTEAFF. The CDR3 DNA is TGTGCCAGCAGCCCCCGACAGGGATTGAACACTGAAGCTTTCTTT.

V usage is TRBV19 and J usage is TRBJ1-4; unclear D gene. CDR1 is LNHDA and CDR2 is SQIVND in the germline V gene (reference sequence). Trimming cost V 4 bases and J 0 bases, with 9 bases left between them. This CDR3 contains 15 residues. The CDR3 here is CASSTQAATNEKLFF. In DNA form, the CDR3 reads TGTGCCAGTAGTACGCAGGCCGCAACTAATGAAAAACTGTTTTTT.

The chain employs TRBV9 and TRBJ2-4; 10 nucleotides line up with TRBD2. The V gene's germline CDR1 is SGDLS and CDR2 YYNGEE. V shed 4 bases, J shed 2 bases, and the junction held 9 bases outside the gene matches. The CDR3 spans 17 residues. Here the CDR3 DNA reads TGTGCCAGCAGCAAAAGAGCGGGGGGGCAGACCAAAAACATTCAGTACTTC. Translating gives CASSKRAGGQTKNIQYF. Based on the CDR3 plus reference TRBV9 and TRBJ2-4, the full variable domain is DSGVTQTPKHLITATGQRVTLRCSPRSGDLSVYWYQQSLDQGLQFLIQYYNGEERAKGNILERFSAQQFPDLHSELNLSSLELGDSALYFCASSKRAGGQTKNIQYFGAGTRLSVL.

This rearrangement joins TRBV7-2 to TRBJ2-5; no definite D call. This CDR3 contains 14 residues. Deletions cut 5 bases from V and 5 bases from J, with 15 bases between. The germline V gene encodes CDR1 SGHTA and CDR2 FQGNSA. Here the CDR3 DNA reads TGTGCCAGCAGCCAGGCGAATAGCAGGGAGACCCAGTACTTC. Residues: CASSQANSRETQYF.

The table lists this clone with a few counts. V gene TRBV24-1 combines with J gene TRBJ2-2; TRBD1 might be the D (5 bases). CDR3 length: 16 amino acids. Germline V gene sequence: CDR1 KGHDR, CDR2 SFDVKD. V lost 3 bases and J lost 0, with 10 bases in between. CDR3 region: CATSDPRAPNTGELFF. The CDR3 nucleotides read TGTGCCACCAGTGATCCCAGGGCGCCGAACACCGGGGAGCTGTTTTTT.

This clone was seen more than once but under ten times. The gene calls are TRBV27 and TRBJ2-1; the D is unclear. Germline V gene lookup returns CDR1 MNHEY and CDR2 SMNVEV (reference sequence). This CDR3 is 16 amino acids long. The ends were cut back, 5 bases at V and 4 bases at J, with 18 bases in the middle. In DNA form, the CDR3 reads TGTGCCAGCAGTGGACGGATTCCCAAAATTTACAATGAGCAGTTCTTC. Its translation: CASSGRIPKIYNEQFF.

This chain uses TRBV7-2 with TRBJ2-5; 7 positions match TRBD1. CDR3 length equals 15 residues. J lost 5 bases, V lost 0 bases, and 6 bases had no gene match. Germline loops: CDR1 SGHTA, CDR2 FQGNSA. CDR3 sequence: CASSLAVTGRETQYF. CDR3 sequence (DNA): TGTGCCAGCAGCTTAGCGGTGACAGGGCGGGAGACCCAGTACTTC.

The chain couples TRBV5-1 to TRBJ1-4; D is unresolved. Trimming took off 0 bases at V and 7 bases at J, with 7 bases between the two ends. CDR3 length: 13 amino acids. Germline CDR1 SGHRS, CDR2 YFSETQ. The chain's CDR3 is CASSLGGREKLFF. Written as DNA, the CDR3 is TGCGCCAGCAGCTTGGGAGGGCGTGAAAAACTGTTTTTT.

This clone occurred once. The rearrangement links TRBV5-6 to TRBJ2-3, with D unclear. The germline V gene encodes CDR1 SGHDT and CDR2 YYEEEE. This CDR3 is built from 16 residues. Trimming took 3 bases from V and 5 from J, leaving 19 bases between them. CDR3 in amino acids: CASSSNRASQVDTQYF. CDR3 in DNA: TGTGCCAGCAGCTCTAACCGGGCCTCCCAGGTAGATACGCAGTATTTT.

The chain is built from TRBV12-3 or TRBV12-4 and TRBJ1-1; D is unclear. The CDR3 is 13 residues long. Trimming shortened V by 0 bases and J by 3 bases, and 5 bases separated the two germline ends. The CDR3 loop is CASSLALDTEAFF. Here the CDR3 DNA reads TGTGCCAGCAGTTTAGCGTTAGACACTGAAGCTTTCTTT.

The rearrangement joins TRBV10-3 to TRBJ1-6, with unresolved D. Germline V gene sequence: CDR1 ENHRY, CDR2 SYGVKD. Between the trimmed V and J ends, which lost 3 bases and 4 bases, there was a span of 4 bases. CDR3 size: 13 residues. Here the CDR3 DNA reads TGTGCCATCAGTGATGTGTATAATTCACCCCTCCACTTT. Its protein product is CAISDVYNSPLHF.

This clone appeared a single time. V and J are TRBV5-1 and TRBJ2-7; D is uncertain. This CDR3 is built from 13 residues. Germline CDR1 and CDR2: SGHRS and YFSETQ. The V gene lost 0 bases and the J gene lost 6 bases, with 10 bases spanning the gap. The CDR3 sequence: CASSLGAGSEQYV. CDR3 DNA sequence: TGCGCCAGCAGCTTGGGAGCCGGGTCCGAGCAGTACGTC.

V usage is TRBV2 and J usage is TRBJ2-2; 9 bases are a match to TRBD1. Germline assignment: CDR1 SNHLY and CDR2 FYNNEI. V lost 4 bases, J lost 0 bases, and 0 bases stayed unmatched. This CDR3 is 15 amino acids long. The CDR3 DNA follows: TGTGCCAGCAGTGGGGACAGGGCGAACACCGGGGAGCTGTTTTTT. It codes for CASSGDRANTGELFF.

The CDR3 DNA is TGTGCCAGCTCACCTTTACAGGGTTTCGGGACTGAAGCTTTCTTT. The encoded protein is CASSPLQGFGTEAFF. V is TRBV18 and J is TRBJ1-1; D is perhaps TRBD1 (6 bases). V lost 3 bases and J lost 5, with 16 bases in between. The CDR3 length is 15 residues. From germline, CDR1 is KGHSH and CDR2 LQKENI. The variable domain in full, with the rest retrieved from reference TRBV18 and TRBJ1-1, is NAGVMQNPRHLVRRRGQEARLRCSPMKGHSHVYWYRQLPEEGLKFMVYLQKENIIDESGMPKERFSAEFPKEGPSILRIQQVVRGDSAAYFCASSPLQGFGTEAFFGQGTRLTVV.

CDR3 sequence (DNA): TGCGCCAGCAGCCGAGACAGAACTAATGAAAAACTGTTTTTT. Its protein is CASSRDRTNEKLFF. The V gene is TRBV5-1, the J gene TRBJ1-4, with D tentatively TRBD1 (5 bases). Between the trimmed V and J ends, which lost 4 bases and 1 base, there was a span of 8 bases. Germline V lookup: CDR1 SGHRS, CDR2 YFSETQ. There are 14 residues in the CDR3.

This clone was counted only a few times. The chain employs TRBV19 and TRBJ2-2, with no clear D. CDR3 length: 15 residues. CDR1 is LNHDA, CDR2 SQIVND, per germline (reference sequence). Trimming removed 7 bases at V and 7 bases at J, with 19 bases between. CDR3 nucleotides: TGTGCCAGTAATTGGCAGCTGTTTGGGGACGGGGAGCTGTTTTTT. It encodes CASNWQLFGDGELFF.

The chain recombines TRBV29-1 with TRBJ1-1; 8 nucleotides match TRBD1. The V and J ends lost 6 bases and 4 bases, in that order; junction bases with no gene match: 7. The CDR3 runs 13 residues. Germline assignment: CDR1 SQVTM and CDR2 ANQGSEA. DNA of the CDR3: TGCAGCGTGACAGACAGGGGTTCCACTGAAGCTTTCTTT. Residues: CSVTDRGSTEAFF.

This sequence joins TRBV5-1 and TRBJ2-5; D call uncertain. The CDR3 consists of 14 residues. In germline, CDR1 is SGHRS, CDR2 YFSETQ. V dropped 0 bases and J dropped 3 bases, with 9 bases sitting between them. The CDR3 nucleotides are TGCGCCAGCAGCTTGGTTGGTTCCGAAGAGACCCAGTACTTC. Its translation: CASSLVGSEETQYF. Looking up the rest from reference TRBV5-1 and TRBJ2-5 gives the full variable domain: KAGVTQTPRYLIKTRGQQVTLSCSPISGHRSVSWYQQTPGQGLQFLFEYFSETQRNKGNFPGRFSGRQFSNSRSEMNVSTLELGDSALYLCASSLVGSEETQYFGPGTRLLVL.